This T cell receptor (beta chain) was identified in a study of identical twins. In this sample, this clonotype turned up a few times. TCRdb reprocessed the 5' RACE reads with MiXCR, giving one entry per CDR3 protein. The data show hundreds of thousands of distinct CDR3 sequences, about 20% seen once. The germline gives CDR1 SGHRS, CDR2 YFSETQ. This CDR3 comprises 14 residues. Germline trimming cut 7 bases from V and 9 bases from J; bases unmatched to any gene: 13. The sample also formed part of further work on T cells expressing NK-cell markers. From that study: Just one sequenced donor of eight was HCMV-seronegative, while seven were seropositive.

This chain uses TRBV5-1 with TRBJ2-1, with TRBD2 matching over 7 bases. The source material was PBMCs. This receptor was taken from a woman aged 18-29 years in good health. CDR3 sequence: CASAIRTSPGEQFF. In DNA form, the CDR3 reads TGCGCCAGCGCCATAAGGACTAGTCCCGGTGAGCAGTTCTTC.